A single sample is the source of the 12 T cell receptor beta chains below, sequenced in a study of PD-1 blockade in mismatch repair-deficient tumors. This table comes from immunoSEQ multiplex PCR, and its TCRdb copy is limited to in-frame clones, with some not included. Counted here are around 51,000 clones, roughly 80% occurring once; the ten biggest clones make up about 8%. Sequencing used peripheral blood, obtained 20 weeks after starting pembrolizumab. These receptors were collected from an adult with mismatch repair-deficient cancer.

J is TRBJ2-7 and V is TRBV7-2; D is ambiguous. V gave up 1 base and J gave up 0 bases, with 7 bases separating them. Germline assignment: CDR1 SGHTA and CDR2 FQGNSA. The CDR3 spans 14 residues. CDR3 region: CASSLVVDSYEQYF. The CDR3, as DNA: TGTGCCAGCAGCTTAGTGGTCGACTCCTACGAGCAGTACTTC.

The rearrangement uses TRBV15 and TRBJ2-3; 13 bases fit TRBD2. CDR1 is LNHNV and CDR2 is YYDKDF in the germline V gene (reference sequence). The length of the CDR3 is 18 residues. V lost 4 bases to trimming and J lost 4 bases; unmatched junction nucleotides: 11. CDR3: CATSITGTSGKFADTQYF. The CDR3 region has the DNA TGTGCCACCAGCATAACCGGGACTAGCGGGAAATTCGCAGATACGCAGTATTTT.

This rearrangement joins TRBV7-2 to TRBJ1-3, with a tentative D call TRBD1 (6 bases). Trimming removed 5 bases at V and 4 bases at J, with 12 bases between. This CDR3 region has 14 residues. The germline V gene has CDR1 SGHTA and CDR2 FQGNSA. The CDR3 here is CASSLWTEGNTIYF. DNA of the CDR3: TGTGCCAGCAGCCTATGGACAGAGGGAAACACCATATATTTT.

V and J are TRBV19 and TRBJ1-5; perhaps TRBD1 as D (6 bases). This CDR3 region has 12 residues. CDR1 is LNHDA and CDR2 is SQIVND in the germline V gene (reference sequence). V gave up 6 bases and J gave up 6 bases, with 9 bases separating them. CDR3 residues: CASSQGFQPQHF. In DNA form, the CDR3 reads TGTGCCAGTAGCCAGGGGTTTCAGCCCCAGCATTTT.

CDR3 in amino acids: CASSPPRQGWAGAEAFF. Written as DNA, the CDR3 is TGTGCCAGCAGTCCCCCACGACAGGGCTGGGCCGGGGCTGAAGCTTTCTTT. The chain is built from TRBV27 and TRBJ1-1, with 7 positions matching TRBD1. The CDR3 is 17 amino acids. The junction had 18 bases not matched to a gene; V was cut back by 5 bases and J by 6 bases. Per the germline V gene, CDR1 is MNHEY and CDR2 is SMNVEV (reference sequence).

The CDR3 spells CATSIGATELYGYTF. The CDR3 DNA follows: TGTGCCACCAGCATTGGGGCTACAGAGCTCTATGGCTACACCTTC. This chain joins TRBV15 and TRBJ1-2; the D gene is possibly TRBD1 (5 bases). This CDR3 is built from 15 residues. Germline lookup yields CDR1 LNHNV and CDR2 YYDKDF (reference sequence). Trimming removed 4 bases at V and 4 bases at J, with 16 bases between.

The chain joins TRBV6-6 to TRBJ1-1; the D gene is possibly TRBD1 (5 bases). From germline, CDR1 is MNHNY and CDR2 SVGAGI (reference sequence). Trimming removed 7 bases from V and 4 bases from J, with 16 bases in between. The CDR3 extends over 14 amino acids. The CDR3 sequence is CASTTSGVGTEAFF. The CDR3 DNA follows: TGTGCCAGCACTACTTCGGGGGTTGGCACTGAAGCTTTCTTT.

The V gene is TRBV9, the J gene TRBJ2-3, with TRBD2 as a possible D gene (5 bases). The CDR3 totals 12 residues. Trimming took off 7 bases at V and 2 bases at J, with 8 bases between the two ends. CDR1 is SGDLS and CDR2 is YYNGEE in the germline V gene. This CDR3 reads CASAGNTDTQYF. The DNA of the CDR3 is TGTGCCAGCGCCGGGAACACAGATACGCAGTATTTT.

There are a few counts of this clone. The CDR3 bases are TGTGCCAGCGGCCTTAATGGGCGCACTGAAGCTTTCTTT. Protein product: CASGLNGRTEAFF. This rearrangement joins TRBV6-6 to TRBJ1-1; D not certain. This CDR3 has 13 residues. Germline CDR1 MNHNY, CDR2 SVGAGI (reference sequence). Deletions cut 8 bases from V and 4 bases from J, with 14 bases between.

The chain joins TRBV19 to TRBJ1-5; tentatively, D is TRBD1 (5 bases). Germline CDR1 LNHDA, CDR2 SQIVND (reference sequence). Between the trimmed V and J ends, which lost 0 bases and 2 bases, there was a span of 8 bases. This CDR3 contains 15 residues. The CDR3 sequence: CASSIEGGGNQPQHF. The CDR3 DNA follows: TGTGCCAGTAGTATAGAGGGAGGGGGCAATCAGCCCCAGCATTTT.

The chain employs TRBV7-9 and TRBJ1-1; D is unclear. Trimming took 0 bases from V and 0 from J, leaving 8 bases between them. Germline values: CDR1 SEHNR, CDR2 FQNEAQ (reference sequence). This CDR3 contains 15 residues. The CDR3 is CASSLASAVNTEAFF. The DNA of the CDR3 is TGTGCCAGCAGCTTAGCATCGGCGGTGAACACTGAAGCTTTCTTT.

A remark on this clone: Other DNA sequences from this sample encode an identical CDR3 as well. The CDR3 reads CASSLGGGNTEAFF. As DNA, the CDR3 is TGTGCCAGCAGTTTAGGGGGAGGGAACACTGAAGCTTTCTTT. This rearrangement joins TRBV27 to TRBJ1-1; a possible D gene is TRBD1 (5 bases). Trimming took off 2 bases at V and 1 base at J, with 8 bases between the two ends. Germline lookup yields CDR1 MNHEY and CDR2 SMNVEV (reference sequence). This CDR3 has 14 amino acids.